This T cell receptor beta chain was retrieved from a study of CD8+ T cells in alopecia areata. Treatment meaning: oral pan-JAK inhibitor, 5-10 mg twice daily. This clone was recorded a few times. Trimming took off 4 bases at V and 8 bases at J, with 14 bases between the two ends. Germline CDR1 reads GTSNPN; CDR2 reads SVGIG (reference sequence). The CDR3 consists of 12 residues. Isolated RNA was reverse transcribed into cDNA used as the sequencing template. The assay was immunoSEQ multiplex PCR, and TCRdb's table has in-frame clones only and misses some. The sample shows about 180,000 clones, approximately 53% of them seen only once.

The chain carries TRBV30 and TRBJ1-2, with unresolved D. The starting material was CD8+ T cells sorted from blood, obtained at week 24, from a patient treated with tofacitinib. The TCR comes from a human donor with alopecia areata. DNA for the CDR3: TGTGCCTGGAAATCCTCGAGTAGGGGCTACACCTTC. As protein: CAWKSSSRGYTF. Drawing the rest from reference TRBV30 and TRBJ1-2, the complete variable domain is SQTIHQWPATLVQPVGSPLSLECTVEGTSNPNLYWYRQAAGRGLQLLFYSVGIGQISSEVPQNLSASRPQDRQFILSSKKLLLSDSGFYLCAWKSSSRGYTFGSGTRLTVV.